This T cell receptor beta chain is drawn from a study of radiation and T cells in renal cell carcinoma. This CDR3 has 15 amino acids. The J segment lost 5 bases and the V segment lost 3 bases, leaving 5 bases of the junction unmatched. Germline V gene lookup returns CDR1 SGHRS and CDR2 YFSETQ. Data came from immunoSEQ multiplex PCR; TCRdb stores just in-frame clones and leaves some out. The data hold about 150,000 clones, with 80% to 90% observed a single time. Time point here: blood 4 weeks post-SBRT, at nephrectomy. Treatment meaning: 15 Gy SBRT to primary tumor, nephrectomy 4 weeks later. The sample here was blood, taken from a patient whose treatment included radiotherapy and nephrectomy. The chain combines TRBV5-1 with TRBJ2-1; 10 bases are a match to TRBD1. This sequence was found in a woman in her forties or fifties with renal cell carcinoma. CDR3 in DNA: TGCGCCAGCAGCTCACGGACAGGGGGGAACAATGAGCAGTTCTTC. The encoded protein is CASSSRTGGNNEQFF. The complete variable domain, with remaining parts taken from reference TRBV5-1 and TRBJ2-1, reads KAGVTQTPRYLIKTRGQQVTLSCSPISGHRSVSWYQQTPGQGLQFLFEYFSETQRNKGNFPGRFSGRQFSNSRSEMNVSTLELGDSALYLCASSSRTGGNNEQFFGPGTRLTVL.